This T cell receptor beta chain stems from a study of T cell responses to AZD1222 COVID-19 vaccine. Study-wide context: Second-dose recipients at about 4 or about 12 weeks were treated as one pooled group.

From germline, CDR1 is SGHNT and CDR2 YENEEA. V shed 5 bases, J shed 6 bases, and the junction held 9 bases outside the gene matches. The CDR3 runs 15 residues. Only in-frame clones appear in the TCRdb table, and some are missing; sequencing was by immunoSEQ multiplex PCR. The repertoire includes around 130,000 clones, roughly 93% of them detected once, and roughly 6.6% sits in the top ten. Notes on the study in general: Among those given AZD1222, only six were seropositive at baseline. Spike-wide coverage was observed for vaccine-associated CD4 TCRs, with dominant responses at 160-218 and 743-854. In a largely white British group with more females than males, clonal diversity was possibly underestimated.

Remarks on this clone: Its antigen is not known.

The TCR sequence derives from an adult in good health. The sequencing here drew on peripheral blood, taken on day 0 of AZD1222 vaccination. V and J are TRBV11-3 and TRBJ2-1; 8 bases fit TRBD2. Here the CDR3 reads CASSQAGAGVNEQFF. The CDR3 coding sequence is TGTGCCAGCAGCCAAGCGGGGGCGGGAGTCAATGAGCAGTTCTTC.